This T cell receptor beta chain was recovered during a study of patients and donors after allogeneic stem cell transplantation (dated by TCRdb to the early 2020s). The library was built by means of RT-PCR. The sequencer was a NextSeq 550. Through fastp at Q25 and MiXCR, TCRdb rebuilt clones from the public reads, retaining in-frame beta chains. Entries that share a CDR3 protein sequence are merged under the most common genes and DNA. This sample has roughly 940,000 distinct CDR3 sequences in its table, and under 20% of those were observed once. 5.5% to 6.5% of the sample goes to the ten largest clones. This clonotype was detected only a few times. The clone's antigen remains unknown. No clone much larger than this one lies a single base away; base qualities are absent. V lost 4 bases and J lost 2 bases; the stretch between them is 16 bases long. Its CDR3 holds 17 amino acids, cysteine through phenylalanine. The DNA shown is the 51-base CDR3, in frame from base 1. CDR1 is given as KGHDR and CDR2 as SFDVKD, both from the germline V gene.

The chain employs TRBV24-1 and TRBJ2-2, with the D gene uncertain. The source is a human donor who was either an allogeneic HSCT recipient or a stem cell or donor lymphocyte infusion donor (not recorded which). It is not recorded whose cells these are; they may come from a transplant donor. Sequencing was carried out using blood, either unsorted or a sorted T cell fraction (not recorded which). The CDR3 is CATSEHNRGTNTGELFF. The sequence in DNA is TGTGCCACCAGTGAGCACAATAGAGGAACCAACACCGGGGAGCTGTTTTTT.